This T cell receptor beta chain was retrieved from a study of cytomegalovirus exposure and HLA in healthy donors. Overall study context: There were just under 400 genotyped donors. Of these, about 86% fell in the genetic ancestry cluster associated with self-reported Caucasian donors. Points from the study as a whole: The study put 150 to 200 TCR beta chains on its list as cytomegalovirus-associated. Researchers reportedly found TCR beta sequences accurately predicted most subjects' HLA-A and HLA-B alleles.

Germline V lookup: CDR1 SNHLY, CDR2 FYNNEI. The V segment lost 6 bases and the J segment 4 bases; nucleotides outside the gene matches: 1. The CDR3 is made up of 12 amino acids. The primer mix had 60 Vbeta and 13 Jbeta primers. Profiling relied on immunoSEQ multiplex PCR, and the TCRdb table lists in-frame clones only, not all of them. Seen here are about 150,000 clones, around 87% observed once, and the top ten hold less than 5.5%. Concerning this clone: Its matching antigen is unknown.

The TCR was taken from a woman in her 30s in good health and CMV-seronegative. The specimen sequenced was PBMCs. The chain couples TRBV2 to TRBJ2-3; TRBD1 aligns across 7 bases. CDR3 DNA: TGTGCCAGCAGAGACAGGGCAGATACGCAGTATTTT. It codes for CASRDRADTQYF.